This T cell receptor beta chain was sequenced in a study of technical replicates of blood from several donors. Libraries were prepared by immunoSEQ multiplex PCR; TCRdb keeps only in-frame clonotypes and omits some of them. Among more than 65,000 clones listed, 95% to 97% were seen once. The CDR3 consists of 15 residues. Germline values: CDR1 SNHLY, CDR2 FYNNEI. Germline trimming cut 8 bases from V and 5 bases from J; bases unmatched to any gene: 11. Specimen: T cells isolated from PBMCs. J is TRBJ1-4 and V is TRBV2; TRBD1 agrees at 7 bases. The sequence derives from a human donor in good health. CDR3 coding DNA: TGTGCCAGCCTTTCGACAGGGCGAGCGAATGAAAAACTGTTTTTT. Protein: CASLSTGRANEKLFF.